This TCR beta chain was retrieved from a study of CD8 T cells in Susac syndrome. The authors carried out high-throughput sequencing of TCR beta. They applied it to CD8+ and CD4+ T cells obtained from blood. The multiple sclerosis controls were treatment-naive patients affected by stable or active relapsing-remitting disease. The CD8+ and CD4+ T cells were isolated magnetically using a negative isolation approach, whereas the TEMRA cells were enriched by FACS. In germline, CDR1 is MDHEN, CDR2 SYDVKM. The CDR3 has 16 residues. With 1 base clipped from V and 2 bases from J, the junction kept 4 bases outside the gene matches. With random hexamers, 0.5 to 1 ug RNA was reverse transcribed. Multiplex immunoSEQ PCR targeted 54 Vbeta and 13 Jbeta TCR beta segments. TCRdb analysed the immunoSEQ multiplex PCR reads with MiXCR anew, one entry per CDR3 protein. The sample shows a few hundred thousand distinct CDR3 sequences, roughly 85% of them seen only once.

This clonotype originated in a human donor with multiple sclerosis. Sequences were obtained from CD8+ T cells from PBMCs. This chain uses TRBV28 with TRBJ2-1; TRBD2 matches 8 bases. CDR3 nucleotide sequence: TGTGCCAGCAGTTTATACCGGGAGGGAGCCTACAATGAGCAGTTCTTC. Protein sequence: CASSLYREGAYNEQFF.